These 14 T cell receptor beta chains were all obtained from the same sample, sequenced in a study of regulatory T cells in long-lasting Graves disease. Time point described: persistent/refractory GD, antithyroid drugs over 5 years with positive TRAb. Following extraction of RNA from PBMCs, that RNA was used to make the TCR library. Sequencing libraries for TCR beta were prepared with iRepertoire HTBI primers and Arm-PCR of CDR3 regions. A single record per CDR3 protein comes from TCRdb applying MiXCR to the multiplex PCR reads. The sample consists of hundreds of thousands of distinct CDR3 sequences, 21% of them appearing once. This specimen consisted of peripheral blood mononuclear cells (PBMCs), obtained when the disease was refractory, from a patient treated with antithyroid drugs. The receptors were sampled from a female donor with Graves disease.

This clonotype came up many times. The rearrangement uses TRBV27 and TRBJ2-7; 8 nucleotides align to TRBD1. The CDR3 runs 15 residues. From germline, CDR1 is MNHEY and CDR2 SMNVEV (reference sequence). Trimming took 5 bases from V and 7 from J; bases not matched to a gene: 13. The CDR3 reads CASSPTGELEWEQYF. The CDR3 DNA sequence: TGTGCCAGCAGTCCGACAGGGGAATTGGAGTGGGAGCAGTACTTC.

This clonotype was detected only a few times. The chain couples TRBV24-1 to TRBJ2-3; 12 bases map to TRBD2. This CDR3 is built from 16 residues. V lost 7 bases and J lost 4; bases outside the gene matches: 8. Germline lookup yields CDR1 KGHDR and CDR2 SFDVKD. CDR3: CATSFGLAGRADTQYF. Written as DNA, the CDR3 is TGTGCCACCAGCTTTGGACTAGCGGGGAGAGCAGATACGCAGTATTTT.

At least ten counts were recorded for this clonotype. This rearrangement joins TRBV12-3 or TRBV12-4 to TRBJ1-1, with D maybe TRBD1 (5 bases). This CDR3 region has 13 residues. V lost 6 bases and J 7 bases, leaving 15 bases between the germline ends. This chain's CDR3 is CASSPGGAGEAFF. The CDR3 DNA reads TGTGCCAGCAGCCCCGGAGGGGCCGGTGAAGCTTTCTTT.

This clonotype has a handful of counts. The chain links TRBV12-3 or TRBV12-4 to TRBJ2-7; TRBD2 matches at 13 bases. J gave up 5 bases and V 4 bases, and 8 bases lay outside the gene matches. The CDR3 has 16 residues. CDR3 bases: TGTGCCAGCAGTTCGGGACTAGCGGGACTTCAGGACGAGCAGTACTTC. This encodes CASSSGLAGLQDEQYF.

The sample holds a few counts of this clonotype. This may be a read error, as it is one base from a much larger clone. The missing conserved phenylalanine or tryptophan at the end of this CDR3 makes a read error likely. This chain connects TRBV28 to TRBJ2-7; unclear D gene. CDR1 and CDR2 from the germline V gene are MDHEN and SYDVKM. Deletions cut 7 bases from V and 0 bases from J, with 16 bases between. The CDR3 sequence is 15 residues long. CDR3 region: CASTFELGSSYEQYS. In DNA, the CDR3 is TGTGCCAGCACGTTCGAACTGGGTTCCTCCTACGAGCAGTACTCC.

Written as DNA, the CDR3 is TGTGCCAGCAGCCGCCGGGACACGGGTGGGGCGAGGAACACTGAAGCTTTCTTT. Protein product: CASSRRDTGGARNTEAFF. The chain couples TRBV3-1 to TRBJ1-1, with D perhaps TRBD1 (6 bases). The germline V gene encodes CDR1 LGHDT and CDR2 YNNKEL (reference sequence). The V and J ends lost 4 bases and 1 base respectively, with 22 bases between them. CDR3 size: 18 residues.

This chain's CDR3 is CATRTQMNTGELFF. DNA for the CDR3: TGTGCCACCAGGACACAAATGAACACCGGGGAGCTGTTTTTT. The chain joins TRBV15 to TRBJ2-2; D ambiguous. Germline-derived CDR1 and CDR2 are LNHNV and YYDKDF (reference sequence). The CDR3 has 14 residues. The V end lost 6 bases, the J end lost 1 base, and 9 bases lay between the germline ends.

The gene calls are TRBV7-6 and TRBJ2-7; the match to TRBD2 covers 8 bases. The CDR3 extends over 16 amino acids. V lost 2 bases, J lost 0 bases, and 6 bases stayed unmatched. The germline V gene encodes CDR1 SGHVS and CDR2 FNYEAQ. In DNA, the CDR3 is TGTGCCAGCAGCTTATCGGGGGGGGCGTTCTCCTACGAGCAGTACTTC. It specifies CASSLSGGAFSYEQYF.

This clonotype was counted a few times. The V call is TRBV20-1, the J call TRBJ1-2, with no clear D. CDR3 length equals 14 residues. CDR1 and CDR2 (germline): DFQATT, SNEGSKA (reference sequence). V was pared by 6 bases and J by 0 bases, with 14 bases between. The CDR3 sequence: CSARCYIANYGYTF. In DNA form, the CDR3 reads TGCAGTGCCAGGTGTTACATAGCTAACTATGGCTACACCTTC.

The CDR3 sequence is CASSSISGKNTGELFF. In DNA, the CDR3 is TGTGCCAGCAGCTCGATTAGCGGGAAGAACACCGGGGAGCTGTTTTTT. V gene TRBV7-3 combines with J gene TRBJ2-2, with 8 positions matching TRBD2. This CDR3 contains 16 residues. Trimming at V came to 4 bases and at J to 1 base, leaving 5 bases not matched to a gene. Germline loops: CDR1 SGHTA, CDR2 FQGTGA.

This clonotype showed up just once. Since a much larger clone is just one base distant, this may be a read error. The V and J genes are TRBV15 and TRBJ2-1; weak D call: TRBD2 (5 bases). Germline loops: CDR1 LNHNV, CDR2 YYDKDF (reference sequence). Trimming left V 8 bases short and J 0 bases short, with 5 bases between. This CDR3 region has 12 residues. In nucleotides, the CDR3 is TGTGCCACCGGGAGCTCCTACAATGAGCAGTTCTTC. Its protein product is CATGSSYNEQFF. Full variable domain (outside the CDR3, taken from reference TRBV15 and TRBJ2-1): DAMVIQNPRYQVTQFGKPVTLSCSQTLNHNVMYWYQQKSSQAPKLLFHYYDKDFNNEADTPDNFQSRRPNTSFCFLDIRSPGLGDTAMYLCATGSSYNEQFFGPGTRLTVL.

The chain links TRBV20-1 to TRBJ2-6, with 8 bases lining up with TRBD1. The length of the CDR3 is 17 residues. V dropped 1 base and J dropped 1; count of bases not matched to a gene: 6. CDR1 and CDR2 (germline): DFQATT, SNEGSKA (reference sequence). The CDR3 DNA reads TGCAGTGCTAGAGGTGCAGGGGGCGCATCTGGGGCCAACGTCCTGACTTTC. It is translated as CSARGAGGASGANVLTF.

There are many counts of this clonotype. This chain uses TRBV28 with TRBJ1-5; unclear D gene. With 7 bases removed from V and 0 bases from J, the gap between germline ends came to 13 bases. The CDR3 length is 15 residues. The germline gives CDR1 MDHEN, CDR2 SYDVKM. CDR3 sequence: CASTLSGNSNQPQHF. The CDR3 nucleotides read TGTGCCAGCACTCTCTCTGGGAATAGCAATCAGCCCCAGCATTTT.

The table lists this clonotype with many counts. CDR3 sequence reads: CSVEGRAGETQYF. The CDR3 nucleotides are TGCAGCGTTGAGGGCAGGGCCGGCGAGACCCAGTACTTC. This chain joins TRBV29-1 and TRBJ2-5, with D possibly TRBD1 on 5 matching bases. Germline lookup yields CDR1 SQVTM and CDR2 ANQGSEA. Trimming stripped 3 bases from V and 5 bases from J, with 13 bases between. The CDR3 runs 13 residues.